This passage covers 18 T cell receptor beta chains from one sample sequenced in a study of response to subunit inactivated influenza vaccine. TCRdb called the RT-PCR reads again in MiXCR, with one record for every CDR3 protein. This sample has more than 450,000 distinct CDR3 sequences, with around 8% found just once. The sample here was PBMCs from blood, taken approximately 25 months after vaccination. These receptor sequences come from a man between 50 and 69 years old who received an inactivated influenza vaccine.

At least ten counts were recorded for this clonotype. This chain connects TRBV20-1 to TRBJ1-2, with D uncertain. The length of the CDR3 is 13 residues. Germline values: CDR1 DFQATT, CDR2 SNEGSKA (reference sequence). V lost 0 bases and J 4 bases, leaving 9 bases between the germline ends. The CDR3 region has the DNA TGCAGTGCTAGAGATTACACGGCCTATGGCTACACCTTC. It specifies CSARDYTAYGYTF.

In its sample, this clonotype was seen a few times. The rearrangement links TRBV18 to TRBJ2-2; 11 bases are a match to TRBD2. CDR3 length: 17 residues. The junction had 4 bases not matched to a gene; V was cut back by 3 bases and J by 1 base. Per germline, CDR1 KGHSH and CDR2 LQKENI. The CDR3 nucleotides are TGTGCCAGCTCACCTCCCGGGACTAGCGGGAACACCGGGGAGCTGTTTTTT. It encodes CASSPPGTSGNTGELFF. The variable domain in full, completed from reference TRBV18 and TRBJ2-2, reads NAGVMQNPRHLVRRRGQEARLRCSPMKGHSHVYWYRQLPEEGLKFMVYLQKENIIDESGMPKERFSAEFPKEGPSILRIQQVVRGDSAAYFCASSPPGTSGNTGELFFGEGSRLTVL.

In this sample, this clonotype turned up many times. The rearrangement uses TRBV7-2 and TRBJ2-7, with no clear D. Per germline, CDR1 SGHTA and CDR2 FQGNSA. V was pared by 3 bases and J by 0 bases, with 9 bases between. The CDR3 is 14 amino acids. CDR3 sequence (DNA): TGTGCCAGCAGCTTGAGTTATCACTCCTACGAGCAGTACTTC. This codes for CASSLSYHSYEQYF.

This clonotype was detected a few times. This chain uses TRBV24-1 with TRBJ2-2; the D gene is possibly TRBD1 (6 bases). Per germline, CDR1 KGHDR and CDR2 SFDVKD. Trimming took 3 bases from V and 2 from J, leaving 15 bases between them. The CDR3 spans 17 residues. The CDR3 sequence: CATSDRQGRLNTGELFF. The CDR3 bases are TGTGCCACCAGTGATCGTCAGGGGCGACTTAACACCGGGGAGCTGTTTTTT.

J is TRBJ2-5 and V is TRBV5-6, with unresolved D. Trimming removed 4 bases at V and 4 bases at J, with 14 bases between. Germline CDR1 and CDR2: SGHDT and YYEEEE. This CDR3 spans 14 amino acids. The CDR3 DNA reads TGTGCCAGCAGCAAACAGAGATTCACAGAGACCCAGTACTTC. This encodes CASSKQRFTETQYF.

The chain employs TRBV5-1 and TRBJ2-7; 9 bases map to TRBD1. V lost 5 bases to trimming and J lost 3 bases; unmatched junction nucleotides: 9. The CDR3 runs 15 residues. Germline loops: CDR1 SGHRS, CDR2 YFSETQ. The DNA for the CDR3 is TGCGCCAGCAGGGACGGGACAGGGTACAACTACGAGCAGTACTTC. It is translated as CASRDGTGYNYEQYF.

V is TRBV4-2 and J is TRBJ1-6, with D uncertain. Germline CDR1 is LGHNA and CDR2 is YNFKEQ. This CDR3 has 15 amino acids. The V end lost 0 bases, the J end lost 9 bases, and 12 bases lay between the germline ends. The CDR3 loop is CASSQDHLGGSPLHF. CDR3 sequence (DNA): TGTGCCAGCAGCCAAGACCACCTGGGAGGTTCACCCCTCCACTTT.

There are a few counts of this clonotype. This chain links TRBV7-9 with TRBJ2-1; TRBD2 might be the D (6 bases). V was trimmed by 6 bases and J by 7 bases, leaving 16 bases between them. Germline V CDR1 and CDR2: SEHNR, FQNEAQ (reference sequence). This CDR3 has 14 residues. CDR3 DNA: TGTGCCAGCAGGGGGGGTGACGCGAGAAATGAGCAGTTCTTC. Its protein product is CASRGGDARNEQFF.

In its sample, this clonotype was seen a few times. The chain employs TRBV4-1 and TRBJ1-5; possible D gene TRBD1, 5 bases. The germline gives CDR1 MGHRA, CDR2 YSYEKL. The CDR3 loop spans 15 amino acids. Trimming left V 1 base short and J 3 bases short, with 10 bases between. The DNA of the CDR3 is TGCGCCAGCAGCCAAGTGGACACATTCAATCAGCCCCAGCATTTT. Translation gives CASSQVDTFNQPQHF.

The rearrangement links TRBV12-3 or TRBV12-4 to TRBJ1-5; D gene ambiguous. This CDR3 spans 15 amino acids. V was clipped by 3 bases and J by 2 bases, with 11 bases between them. The CDR3 protein is CASSFQDYGNQPQHF. CDR3 bases: TGTGCCAGCAGTTTTCAGGATTATGGCAATCAGCCCCAGCATTTT.

This clonotype was counted a few times. The chain joins TRBV6-2 or TRBV6-3 to TRBJ2-1; 11 nucleotides agree with TRBD2. Germline V CDR1 and CDR2: MNHEY, SVGEGT. Germline trimming cut 2 bases from V and 1 base from J; bases unmatched to any gene: 4. The CDR3 totals 17 residues. The CDR3 DNA sequence: TGTGCCAGCAGTTACCCGACTAGCGGGGAGTCCTACAATGAGCAGTTCTTC. Residues: CASSYPTSGESYNEQFF.

For this clonotype: A clone one base away is much larger, so this may be a read error. V usage is TRBV12-3 or TRBV12-4 and J usage is TRBJ2-1; no reliable D call. CDR3 length: 10 amino acids. The germline V and J ends were trimmed by 2 bases and 9 bases, with 2 bases remaining between them. DNA of the CDR3: TGTGCCAGCAGTTTAACTGAGCAGTTCTTC. Translated: CASSLTEQFF.

This clonotype was found a few times. The chain uses TRBV7-3 and TRBJ1-1; 8 nucleotides line up with TRBD1. This CDR3 comprises 14 residues. Germline CDR1 SGHTA, CDR2 FQGTGA. The ends lost 5 bases at V and 2 bases at J; junction bases unmatched: 4. The CDR3 loop is CASSQTGVNTEAFF. CDR3 sequence (DNA): TGTGCCAGCAGCCAGACAGGGGTAAACACTGAAGCTTTCTTT.

This chain connects TRBV11-3 to TRBJ2-5, with TRBD2 matching 8 bases. The germline gives CDR1 SGHNT, CDR2 YENEEA. The length of the CDR3 is 14 residues. The V gene end was trimmed by 4 bases and the J gene end by 1 base; junction bases not matched to a gene: 2. The CDR3 nucleotides are TGTGCCAGCAGCTCCGGGGGGGCCCAAGAGACCCAGTACTTC. Protein sequence: CASSSGGAQETQYF.

This chain connects TRBV19 to TRBJ2-3; 8 bases align to TRBD2. J was trimmed by 5 bases and V by 4 bases; bases with no gene match: 11. Germline V CDR1 and CDR2: LNHDA, SQIVND (reference sequence). This CDR3 has 16 amino acids. Here the CDR3 reads CASSTGTSKTLDTQYF. The CDR3 DNA reads TGTGCCAGTAGTACCGGGACTAGTAAAACCCTAGATACGCAGTATTTT.

The table lists this clonotype with many counts. The rearrangement joins TRBV20-1 to TRBJ2-5, with 12 bases that match TRBD1. CDR1 and CDR2 from the germline V gene are DFQATT and SNEGSKA (reference sequence). The length of the CDR3 is 14 residues. V was pared by 6 bases and J by 4 bases, with 6 bases of the junction left unmatched. For the CDR3, the DNA is TGCAGTGCACCCGGGACAGGGGGCGTAGAGACCCAGTACTTC. The encoded protein is CSAPGTGGVETQYF.

V is TRBV12-3 or TRBV12-4 and J is TRBJ2-7; the D gene is possibly TRBD1 (6 bases). Trimming shortened V by 1 base and J by 6 bases, and 10 bases separated the two germline ends. This CDR3 contains 13 residues. The CDR3 sequence: CASSLGGLSEQYF. The CDR3 DNA sequence: TGTGCCAGCAGTTTAGGGGGGCTTAGCGAGCAGTACTTC.

DNA of the CDR3: TGCGCCAGCAGCCAGAGACAGTCTAGCACAGATACGCAGTATTTT. It translates to CASSQRQSSTDTQYF. This chain connects TRBV4-1 to TRBJ2-3, with D maybe TRBD1 (5 bases). V lost 3 bases and J 0 bases, leaving 10 bases between the germline ends. The CDR3 sequence is 15 residues long. Germline V CDR1 and CDR2: MGHRA, YSYEKL.